The T cell receptor (beta chain) under discussion was sequenced for a study of lymphopenia after photon versus proton radiotherapy (dated 2019 in TCRdb). In terms of the full investigation: Photon and proton radiation therapy were compared by the study for their immunological effects in patients with gastrointestinal tumors who developed high-grade lymphopenia. The roughly 20 patients in the cohort had gastrointestinal tumors, were treated with either photon or proton therapy, and subsequently developed lymphopenia. The study was designed to characterize how the impact on the immune system differs between the two radiation modalities. Results and caveats for the whole study, not just this receptor: After the lymphocyte count nadir, repertoires from photon-treated patients showed oligoclonal expansion, particularly of CD8+ Temra cells, and this expansion drove the decline in diversity. The survival association was assessed only in patients who died, and the authors presented better survival with proton therapy as a possibility rather than a demonstrated result. Across the cohort, a larger post-nadir drop in TCR diversity was inversely correlated with overall survival time among patients who died. Proton-treated patients stayed relatively stable during treatment, while photon-treated patients lost naive T cells and TCR diversity and gained effector/memory populations.

The method behind the library was the immunoSEQ multiplex PCR assay. Deep sequencing of rearranged TCR beta loci, alongside multiparametric flow cytometry, was used to profile T cell repertoires. The table comes from immuneACCESS by way of TCRdb, which keeps in-frame sequences with V and J called. Part of the clones is missing from these tables; in studies checked, under half for an unresolved V gene and the rest for unknown reasons. In all, the sample holds 2,100 or so clones, and around 80% of those were seen once. The ten most abundant clones make up roughly two fifths of the sample. As to this clone: Its antigen specificity is not known. It has no much larger one-base neighbor in the sample; base qualities were not kept.

The CDR3, cysteine through phenylalanine, is 16 amino acids long. The retained sequence is limited to the CDR3, 48 bases, with the frame set at the first base. Looking up the germline V gene yields CDR1 SGHRS and CDR2 YFSETQ. The trim is 0 bases for V and 2 bases for J, with a gap of 13 bases between the germline ends. Sample: peripheral blood, taken from a patient treated with photon-based radiotherapy. Recombination joined TRBV5-1 with TRBJ2-3; no D gene call is confident. This clonotype originated in a man aged 80 or over with cholangiocarcinoma. The CDR3 amino acid sequence is: CASSLAAPGNTDTQYF. At the DNA level, the sequence is TGCGCCAGCAGCTTGGCCGCACCGGGCAACACAGATACGCAGTATTTT.